Detailed here is one T cell receptor (beta chain). Its antigen is unidentified. These data are taken from a study of spatial heterogeneity in lung cancer. Regarding the study as a whole: Counts that tracked tumor mutation counts were those of expanded intratumoral alpha and beta TCRs.

TCRdb re-derived calls from the 5' RACE reads in MiXCR, one entry per CDR3 protein. The repertoire holds some 5,100 distinct CDR3 sequences, with roughly 7.4% as singletons. Described time point: sample taken at primary tumor resection. V was cut by 1 base and J by 6 bases, with 7 bases left in between. The length of the CDR3 is 13 residues. V and J are TRBV12-3 or TRBV12-4 and TRBJ1-5; no clear D. This specimen consisted of lung tumor tissue, obtained at surgery. The sequence was collected from a male donor with early-stage non-small cell lung cancer. DNA for the CDR3: TGTGCCAGCAGTTTAGGGGAGGGTCAGCCCCAGCATTTT. Its protein is CASSLGEGQPQHF.